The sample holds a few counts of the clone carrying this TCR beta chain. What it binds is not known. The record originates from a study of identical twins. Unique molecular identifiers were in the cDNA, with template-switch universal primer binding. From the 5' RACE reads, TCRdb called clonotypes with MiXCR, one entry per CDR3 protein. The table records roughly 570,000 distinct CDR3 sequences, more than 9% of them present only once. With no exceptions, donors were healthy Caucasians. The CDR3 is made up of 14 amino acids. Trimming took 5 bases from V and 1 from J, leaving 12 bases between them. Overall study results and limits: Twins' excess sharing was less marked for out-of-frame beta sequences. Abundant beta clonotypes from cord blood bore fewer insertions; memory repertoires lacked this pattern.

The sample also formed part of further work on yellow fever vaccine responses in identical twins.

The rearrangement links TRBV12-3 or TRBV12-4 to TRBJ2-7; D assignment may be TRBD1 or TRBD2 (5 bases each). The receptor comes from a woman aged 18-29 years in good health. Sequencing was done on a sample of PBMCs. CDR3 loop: CASSARDRSYEQYF. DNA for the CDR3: TGTGCCAGCAGTGCCAGGGACCGATCCTACGAGCAGTACTTC.